This entry lists 18 T cell receptor beta chains sequenced from one sample in a study of blood T cell repertoires in COVID-19. Libraries were prepared by immunoSEQ multiplex PCR; TCRdb keeps only in-frame clonotypes and omits some of them. The table has about 42,000 clones, roughly 84% seen once. Sequencing input: peripheral blood. The receptors derive from a human donor in a cohort sampled during active COVID-19.

The chain couples TRBV3-1 (or the pseudogene TRBV3-2) to TRBJ2-1, with 8 bases aligning to TRBD2. The CDR3 is 14 amino acids. The junction had 14 bases not matched to a gene; V was cut back by 4 bases and J by 15 bases. CDR1 LGHDT and CDR2 YNNKEL come from the germline V gene (reference sequence). The CDR3 sequence: CASSLGGGNSVGFF. The CDR3 bases are TGTGCCAGCAGCCTCGGGGGGGGCAATAGCGTTGGGTTCTTC.

This clone has just a few counts. The chain is built from TRBV27 and TRBJ1-3; D perhaps matches TRBD1 (5 bases). Trimming shortened V by 5 bases and J by 4 bases, and 15 bases separated the two germline ends. The germline CDR1 and CDR2 sequences are MNHEY and SMNVEV (reference sequence). The CDR3 totals 15 residues. The CDR3 bases are TGTGCCAGCAGTACCCGGAATAGGGGCGGAAACACCATATATTTT. Translating gives CASSTRNRGGNTIYF.

This clone was recorded only once. The chain links TRBV10-1 to TRBJ2-3, with 11 bases identical to TRBD2. V gave up 0 bases and J gave up 5 bases; unmatched junction bases: 7. This CDR3 region has 17 residues. The germline V gene has CDR1 WNHNN and CDR2 SYGVQD (reference sequence). Here the CDR3 DNA reads TGCGCCAGCAGTGAGTCGGCCCTAGCGGGGGGACGAGATACGCAGTATTTT. The encoded protein is CASSESALAGGRDTQYF.

This clone appeared a few times. V usage is TRBV5-1 and J usage is TRBJ2-2; D perhaps matches TRBD1 (6 bases). V lost 2 bases, J lost 5 bases, and 7 bases lay in between. Germline loops: CDR1 SGHRS, CDR2 YFSETQ. The CDR3 is 13 amino acids. In DNA, the CDR3 is TGCGCCAGCAGCTTAGGGGGAACCGGGGAGCTGTTTTTT. Amino acid sequence: CASSLGGTGELFF.

This clone came up a few times. The genes are TRBV10-3 and TRBJ2-5; 12 bases align to TRBD2. After removal of 5 bases from V and 4 bases from J, the junction contained 8 bases not matched to a gene. From germline, CDR1 is ENHRY and CDR2 SYGVKD. The CDR3 runs to 16 residues. CDR3 protein: CAISLLAGGSRETQYF. In nucleotides, the CDR3 is TGTGCCATCAGTTTACTAGCGGGGGGATCCCGAGAGACCCAGTACTTC.

The DNA for the CDR3 is TGTGCCAGCAGCGCAGGGCCCTCGGACGCCTGGGCCTACGAGCAGTACTTC. Amino acid sequence: CASSAGPSDAWAYEQYF. This chain connects TRBV9 to TRBJ2-7; D might be TRBD1 (5 bases). The CDR3 consists of 17 residues. Per the germline V gene, CDR1 is SGDLS and CDR2 is YYNGEE. V lost 3 bases, J lost 2 bases, and 21 bases lay in between.

The V call is TRBV7-2, the J call TRBJ2-5, with 9 bases matching TRBD2. Germline V gives CDR1 SGHTA, CDR2 FQGNSA. V was clipped by 0 bases and J by 2 bases; unmatched bases: 7. This CDR3 has 17 amino acids. CDR3 protein: CASSLAAGGPPQETQYF. The CDR3 region has the DNA TGTGCCAGCAGCTTAGCGGCGGGGGGGCCCCCTCAAGAGACCCAGTACTTC.

On this clone itself: The junction departs from the called germline gene at one end, perhaps through a read error. V is TRBV2 and J is TRBJ1-2; D is perhaps TRBD1 (5 bases). The CDR3 runs 13 residues. Germline V gene data show CDR1 as SNHLY and CDR2 as FYNNEI. The CDR3 nucleotides are TGTGCCCGCAGTGCGGGGGGGGGCTATGGCTACACCTTC. Its translation is CARSAGGGYGYTF.

The sample holds one count of this clone. The chain is built from TRBV2 and TRBJ2-3; 13 positions match TRBD2. The trim removed 7 bases at V and 2 bases at J, leaving 6 bases unmatched. The germline CDR1 and CDR2 sequences are SNHLY and FYNNEI. This CDR3 spans 16 amino acids. The CDR3 bases are TGTGCCAGCACCCGGGGACTAGCGGGGACCACAGATACGCAGTATTTT. Amino acids: CASTRGLAGTTDTQYF. The entire variable domain, with the rest obtained from reference TRBV2 and TRBJ2-3, is as follows: EPEVTQTPSHQVTQMGQEVILRCVPISNHLYFYWYRQILGQKVEFLVSFYNNEISEKSEIFDDQFSVERPDGSNFTLKIRSTKLEDSAMYFCASTRGLAGTTDTQYFGPGTRLTVL.

This clone was detected once. V usage is TRBV4-1 and J usage is TRBJ2-2; TRBD1 agrees at 7 bases. Germline CDR1 and CDR2: MGHRA and YSYEKL. The CDR3 covers 17 residues. V shed 3 bases, J shed 5 bases, and the junction held 12 bases outside the gene matches. CDR3 amino acids: CASSHTFGTVTTGELFF. The CDR3 nucleotides read TGCGCCAGCAGCCATACGTTCGGGACAGTGACAACCGGGGAGCTGTTTTTT.

The chain combines TRBV6-5 with TRBJ2-7; 9 positions agree with TRBD2. J lost 7 bases, V lost 7 bases, and 11 bases had no gene match. CDR1 and CDR2 from the germline V gene are MNHEY and SVGAGI. CDR3 length: 14 amino acids. CDR3 in amino acids: CASTPEAGGEEQYF. For the CDR3, the DNA is TGTGCCAGCACCCCGGAGGCGGGGGGGGAAGAGCAGTACTTC.

The gene calls are TRBV28 and TRBJ2-1; TRBD2 agrees at 10 bases. Trimming at V came to 5 bases and at J to 0 bases, leaving 7 bases not matched to a gene. Looked up from germline, CDR1 is MDHEN and CDR2 is SYDVKM. The CDR3 extends over 17 amino acids. The CDR3 DNA is TGTGCCAGCAGTCCCGTACTAGCGGGGAGCTCCTACAATGAGCAGTTCTTC. Amino acid sequence: CASSPVLAGSSYNEQFF. Complete variable domain (other parts from reference TRBV28 and TRBJ2-1): DVKVTQSSRYLVKRTGEKVFLECVQDMDHENMFWYRQDPGLGLRLIYFSYDVKMKEKGDIPEGYSVSREKKERFSLILESASTNQTSMYLCASSPVLAGSSYNEQFFGPGTRLTVL.

The rearrangement uses TRBV19 and TRBJ2-2, with 7 bases lining up with TRBD1. Germline lookup yields CDR1 LNHDA and CDR2 SQIVND (reference sequence). This CDR3 region has 13 residues. Trimming cost V 10 bases and J 2 bases; bases outside gene matches: 4. CDR3 sequence reads: CATGTVNTGELFF. The DNA for the CDR3 is TGTGCCACCGGGACAGTCAACACCGGGGAGCTGTTTTTT.

The J gene is TRBJ1-2, the V gene TRBV19; D may be TRBD1 (5 bases). Trimming shortened V by 7 bases and J by 2 bases, and 17 bases separated the two germline ends. This CDR3 is built from 15 residues. Germline values: CDR1 LNHDA, CDR2 SQIVND (reference sequence). Written as DNA, the CDR3 is TGTGCCAGTAACCCCTCGCAGGGTTTCAACTATGGCTACACCTTC. Translation: CASNPSQGFNYGYTF.

CDR3 in amino acids: CASSGDRDQHF. Here the CDR3 DNA reads TGTGCCAGCAGTGGGGACAGGGACCAGCATTTT. The rearrangement joins TRBV6-4 to TRBJ1-5; 9 nucleotides agree with TRBD1. This CDR3 is built from 11 residues. Looked up from germline, CDR1 is MRHNA and CDR2 is SNTAGT. V gave up 4 bases and J gave up 12 bases; unmatched junction bases: 1.

The genes are TRBV6-5 and TRBJ1-1, with 8 bases lining up with TRBD1. The germline gives CDR1 MNHEY, CDR2 SVGAGI. V lost 0 bases and J lost 5; bases outside the gene matches: 8. This CDR3 has 16 amino acids. The DNA for the CDR3 is TGTGCCAGCAGTTACTCTTGGCGGGACAGGCAAACTGAAGCTTTCTTT. It yields the protein CASSYSWRDRQTEAFF.

This chain uses TRBV5-6 with TRBJ1-4; 7 bases agree with TRBD1. Trimming removed 3 bases from V and 7 bases from J; junction bases left unmatched: 9. CDR3 length equals 15 residues. Germline V gene lookup returns CDR1 SGHDT and CDR2 YYEEEE. The CDR3, as DNA: TGTGCCAGCAGCTGGACAGGTTTGTCGGTTGAAAAACTGTTTTTT. Its translation is CASSWTGLSVEKLFF. Full variable domain (rest looked up from reference TRBV5-6 and TRBJ1-4): DAGVTQSPTHLIKTRGQQVTLRCSPKSGHDTVSWYQQALGQGPQFIFQYYEEEERQRGNFPDRFSGHQFPNYSSELNVNALLLGDSALYLCASSWTGLSVEKLFFGSGTQLSVL.

The V call is TRBV6-6, the J call TRBJ2-1, with 13 bases matching TRBD2. The germline V gene has CDR1 MNHNY and CDR2 SVGAGI (reference sequence). The CDR3 has 18 amino acids. V lost 5 bases, J lost 0 bases, and 7 bases stayed unmatched. The CDR3 region has the DNA TGTGCCAGCAGTCCTGGGACTAGCGGGGTTAGCTCCTACAATGAGCAGTTCTTC. This gives the protein CASSPGTSGVSSYNEQFF.